Listed below are T cell receptor beta chains from one sample, sequenced in a study of blood T cell repertoires in COVID-19. Produced via immunoSEQ multiplex PCR; TCRdb's table is partial and in-frame only. The sample includes some 150,000 clones, roughly 84% of them seen just once. Input material: peripheral blood. The receptors originated from a human donor with acute or convalescent COVID-19. The donor label of this sample is uncertain. CDR3s include the opening cysteine and the closing phenylalanine or tryptophan.

13 | TRBV5-1 | CASSLGGTYGYTF
15 | TRBV5-4 | CASSLDSLGGNIQYF
16 | TRBV2 | CASRVGGGFRNTEAFF
13 | TRBV18 | CASSRDNSNEQFF
13 | TRBV19 | CASSMRGGYEQYF
10 | TRBV7-9 | CASSLGTWFF
17 | TRBV7-9 | CASSPILAGPSTDTQYF
14 | TRBV27 | CASSLRVESYEQYF
12 | TRBV28 | CASSWRGYGYTF
18 | TRBV3-1/TRBV3-2 | CASSQIWARSGDSGTQYF
15 | TRBV6-1 | CASSEGSVGGRAQHF
15 | TRBV9 | CASSSGGGVPDTQYF
15 | TRBV7-9 | CASSSTGGFNEKLFF
15 | TRBV6-5 | CASRSGQAADQPQHF
13 | TRBV5-4 | CASQRELDTEAFF
15 | TRBV6-6 | CASSYDPRQNSPLHF